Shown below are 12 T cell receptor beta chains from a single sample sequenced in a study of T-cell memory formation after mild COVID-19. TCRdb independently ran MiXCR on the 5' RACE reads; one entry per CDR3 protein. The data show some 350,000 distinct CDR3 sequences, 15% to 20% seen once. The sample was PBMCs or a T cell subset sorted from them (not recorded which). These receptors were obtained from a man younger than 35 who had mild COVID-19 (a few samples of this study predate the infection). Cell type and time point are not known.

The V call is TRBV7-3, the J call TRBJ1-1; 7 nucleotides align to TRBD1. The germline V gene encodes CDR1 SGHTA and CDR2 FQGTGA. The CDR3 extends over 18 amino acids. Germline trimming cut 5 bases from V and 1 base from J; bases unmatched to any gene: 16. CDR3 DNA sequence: TGTGCCAGCAGCGTCGCACCGGGACAGATTATACCGAACACTGAAGCTTTCTTT. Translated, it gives CASSVAPGQIIPNTEAFF.

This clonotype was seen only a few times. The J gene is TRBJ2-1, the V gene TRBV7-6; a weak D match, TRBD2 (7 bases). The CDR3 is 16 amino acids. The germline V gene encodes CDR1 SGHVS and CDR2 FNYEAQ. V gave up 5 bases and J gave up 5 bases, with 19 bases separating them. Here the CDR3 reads CASSPRGANINNEQFF. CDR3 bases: TGTGCCAGCAGCCCACGGGGGGCCAACATTAACAATGAGCAGTTCTTC.

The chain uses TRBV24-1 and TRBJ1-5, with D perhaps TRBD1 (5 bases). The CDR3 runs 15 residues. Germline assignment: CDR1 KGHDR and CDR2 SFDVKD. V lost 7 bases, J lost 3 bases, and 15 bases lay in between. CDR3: CATRSGRQLNQPQHF. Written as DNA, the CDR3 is TGTGCCACCAGAAGTGGGAGACAGCTCAATCAGCCCCAGCATTTT.

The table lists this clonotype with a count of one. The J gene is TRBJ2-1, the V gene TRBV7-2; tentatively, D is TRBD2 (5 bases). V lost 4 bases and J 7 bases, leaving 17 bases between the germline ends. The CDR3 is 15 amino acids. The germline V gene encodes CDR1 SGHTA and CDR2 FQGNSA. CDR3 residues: CASSSRAALVNEQFF. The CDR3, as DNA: TGTGCCAGCAGCTCCCGAGCGGCCTTGGTAAATGAGCAGTTCTTC.

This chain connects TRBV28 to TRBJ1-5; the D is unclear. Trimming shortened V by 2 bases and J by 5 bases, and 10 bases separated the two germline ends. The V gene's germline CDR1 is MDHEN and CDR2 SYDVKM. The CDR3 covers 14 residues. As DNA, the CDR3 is TGTGCCAGCAGTTTACTGGTTTTAGATCAGCCCCAGCATTTT. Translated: CASSLLVLDQPQHF. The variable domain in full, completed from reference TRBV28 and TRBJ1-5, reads DVKVTQSSRYLVKRTGEKVFLECVQDMDHENMFWYRQDPGLGLRLIYFSYDVKMKEKGDIPEGYSVSREKKERFSLILESASTNQTSMYLCASSLLVLDQPQHFGDGTRLSIL.

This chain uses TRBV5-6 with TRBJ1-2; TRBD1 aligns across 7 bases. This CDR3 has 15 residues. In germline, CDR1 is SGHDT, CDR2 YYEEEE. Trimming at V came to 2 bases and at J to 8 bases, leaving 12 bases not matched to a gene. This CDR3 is CASSLYWGQKEGYTF. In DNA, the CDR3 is TGTGCCAGCAGCTTATATTGGGGACAGAAAGAGGGCTACACCTTC.

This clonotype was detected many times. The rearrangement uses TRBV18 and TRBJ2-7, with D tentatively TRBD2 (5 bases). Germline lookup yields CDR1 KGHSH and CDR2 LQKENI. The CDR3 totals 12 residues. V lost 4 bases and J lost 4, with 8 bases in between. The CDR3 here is CASSRGGYEQYV. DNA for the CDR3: TGTGCCAGCTCACGAGGAGGTTACGAGCAGTACGTC.

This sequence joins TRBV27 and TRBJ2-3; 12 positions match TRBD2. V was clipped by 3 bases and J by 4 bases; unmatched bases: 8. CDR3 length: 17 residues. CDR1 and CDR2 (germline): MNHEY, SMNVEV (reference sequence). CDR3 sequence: CASSFNGLAGIADTQYF. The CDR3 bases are TGTGCCAGCAGTTTCAACGGACTAGCGGGGATCGCAGATACGCAGTATTTT.

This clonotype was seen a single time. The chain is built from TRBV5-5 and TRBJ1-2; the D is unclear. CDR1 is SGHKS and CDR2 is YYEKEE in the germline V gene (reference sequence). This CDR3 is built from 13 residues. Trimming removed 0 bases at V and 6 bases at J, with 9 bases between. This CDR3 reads CASSLAVGNGYTF. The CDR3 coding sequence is TGTGCCAGCAGCTTGGCCGTGGGGAATGGCTACACCTTC. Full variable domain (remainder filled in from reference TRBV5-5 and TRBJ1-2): DAGVTQSPTHLIKTRGQQVTLRCSPISGHKSVSWYQQVLGQGPQFIFQYYEKEERGRGNFPDRFSARQFPNYSSELNVNALLLGDSALYLCASSLAVGNGYTFGSGTRLTVV.

DNA of the CDR3: TGCGCCAGCAGCCTCATGGGGGGTAGCTCCTACGAGCAGTACTTC. This gives the protein CASSLMGGSSYEQYF. The gene calls are TRBV5-1 and TRBJ2-7, with a tentative D call TRBD2 (6 bases). V was cut by 4 bases and J by 0 bases, with 14 bases left in between. The germline V gene has CDR1 SGHRS and CDR2 YFSETQ. CDR3 size: 15 residues. Combining the CDR3 with reference TRBV5-1 and TRBJ2-7 gives the whole variable domain KAGVTQTPRYLIKTRGQQVTLSCSPISGHRSVSWYQQTPGQGLQFLFEYFSETQRNKGNFPGRFSGRQFSNSRSEMNVSTLELGDSALYLCASSLMGGSSYEQYFGPGTRLTVT.

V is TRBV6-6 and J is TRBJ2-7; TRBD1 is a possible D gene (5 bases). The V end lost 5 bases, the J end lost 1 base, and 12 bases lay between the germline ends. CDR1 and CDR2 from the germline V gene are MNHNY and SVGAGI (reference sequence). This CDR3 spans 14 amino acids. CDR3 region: CASSPSTVSYEQYV. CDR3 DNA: TGTGCCAGCAGTCCCTCGACAGTTTCCTACGAGCAGTACGTC.

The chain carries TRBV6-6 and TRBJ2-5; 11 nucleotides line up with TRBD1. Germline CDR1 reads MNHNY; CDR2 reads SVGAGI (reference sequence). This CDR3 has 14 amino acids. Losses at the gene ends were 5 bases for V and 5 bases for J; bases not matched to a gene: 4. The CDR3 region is CASSRDRGYETQYF. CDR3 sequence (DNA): TGTGCCAGCAGTCGGGACAGGGGGTATGAGACCCAGTACTTC.